The 24 T cell receptor beta chains below all came from one sample that was sequenced in a study of blood T cell repertoires in COVID-19. Sequenced by immunoSEQ multiplex PCR; TCRdb stores in-frame clones only, minus some. The profile shows under 200,000 clones, roughly nine tenths of them singletons. The sample was peripheral blood. All receptors come from a woman between 65 and 79 years old with acute or convalescent COVID-19.

The V and J genes are TRBV19 and TRBJ2-4; 8 positions match TRBD2. The V gene end was trimmed by 6 bases and the J gene end by 0 bases; junction bases not matched to a gene: 7. This CDR3 comprises 16 residues. From germline, CDR1 is LNHDA and CDR2 SQIVND (reference sequence). Here the CDR3 reads CASRPRGGLAKNIQYF. DNA for the CDR3: TGTGCCAGTAGACCTCGGGGGGGACTAGCCAAAAACATTCAGTACTTC.

The V and J genes are TRBV28 and TRBJ1-2; 8 bases are a match to TRBD1. CDR1 and CDR2 (germline): MDHEN, SYDVKM. V lost 8 bases to trimming and J lost 4 bases; unmatched junction nucleotides: 9. The CDR3 is made up of 14 amino acids. CDR3 sequence (DNA): TGTGCCAGCGGATCGACAGGGGAAATCTATGGCTACACCTTC. This translates into CASGSTGEIYGYTF.

This clone was seen just once. Distinct nucleotide sequences in the sample also encode this CDR3. The chain recombines TRBV5-4 with TRBJ2-7, with D uncertain. CDR1 SGHNT and CDR2 YYREEE come from the germline V gene (reference sequence). The CDR3 has 12 amino acids. V lost 4 bases, J lost 4 bases, and 9 bases lay in between. The CDR3 region is CASSLRGYEQYF. The CDR3 DNA follows: TGTGCCAGCAGCCTTCGAGGTTACGAGCAGTACTTC.

Turning to this clone: The conserved phenylalanine or tryptophan is not found at the CDR3 terminus, so this likely reflects a read error. It is unclear where the CDR3 begins or ends on the DNA, so no DNA is shown, and the CDR3 is as TCRdb lists it. This chain links TRBV20-1 with TRBJ1-2. The CDR3 extends over 11 residues, inclusive of both ends. In germline, CDR1 is DFQATT, CDR2 SNEGSKA (reference sequence). CDR3 sequence: CSAREGRGSWP.

This rearrangement joins TRBV12-5 to TRBJ2-2, with D hard to call. Per the germline V gene, CDR1 is LGHNT and CDR2 is FRNRAP. V shed 0 bases and J shed 4 bases, with 9 bases lying between them. The CDR3 covers 15 residues. CDR3 amino acids: CASGLVPRSTGELFF. The DNA for the CDR3 is TGTGCTAGTGGTTTGGTACCGCGGAGCACCGGGGAGCTGTTTTTT.

The CDR3: CASRHRQGLTEAFF. The CDR3 DNA is TGTGCCAGTAGACACAGACAGGGGTTAACTGAAGCTTTCTTT. The chain is built from TRBV19 and TRBJ1-1, with 8 bases matching TRBD1. The germline CDR1 and CDR2 sequences are LNHDA and SQIVND (reference sequence). V trimming: 6 bases; J trimming: 5 bases; junction bases outside the gene matches: 8. The CDR3 is 14 residues long. Filled out from reference TRBV19 and TRBJ1-1, the complete variable domain reads DGGITQSPKYLFRKEGQNVTLSCEQNLNHDAMYWYRQDPGQGLRLIYYSQIVNDFQKGDIAEGYSVSREKKESFPLTVTSAQKNPTAFYLCASRHRQGLTEAFFGQGTRLTVV.

The rearrangement joins TRBV5-4 to TRBJ2-2, with 7 bases that match TRBD1. From germline, CDR1 is SGHNT and CDR2 YYREEE (reference sequence). CDR3 length equals 15 residues. The V and J ends lost 4 bases and 4 bases, in that order; junction bases with no gene match: 7. The CDR3 sequence: CASSPDRFSTGELFF. CDR3 DNA: TGTGCCAGCAGCCCGGACAGGTTCAGCACCGGGGAGCTGTTTTTT.

V usage is TRBV6-2 or TRBV6-3 and J usage is TRBJ1-1; the D gene is possibly TRBD1 (5 bases). V dropped 2 bases and J dropped 4 bases, with 11 bases sitting between them. There are 14 residues in the CDR3. The germline V gene encodes CDR1 MNHEY and CDR2 SVGEGT. The CDR3 DNA reads as TGTGCCAGCAGTTACCAGGGAGGTGGCACTGAAGCTTTCTTT. Translated, it gives CASSYQGGGTEAFF.

The chain employs TRBV18 and TRBJ2-7; possible D gene TRBD1, 6 bases. Germline CDR1 and CDR2: KGHSH and LQKENI. Trimming took off 6 bases at V and 1 base at J, with 13 bases between the two ends. CDR3 length: 14 residues. The DNA for the CDR3 is TGTGCCAGCTCCTTCGGGACACAATCCTACGAGCAGTACTTC. This codes for CASSFGTQSYEQYF.

The CDR3 here is CASSSDRDGDGYTF. The CDR3 nucleotides read TGTGCCAGCAGCTCGGACAGAGATGGGGATGGCTACACCTTC. The chain has TRBV6-6 and TRBJ1-2; weak D call: TRBD1 (6 bases). CDR3 length: 14 residues. V was pared by 6 bases and J by 6 bases, with 17 bases between. Germline CDR1 MNHNY, CDR2 SVGAGI (reference sequence).

The rearrangement uses TRBV7-2 and TRBJ2-1, with TRBD2 as a possible D gene (6 bases). This CDR3 is 15 amino acids long. The germline V gene encodes CDR1 SGHTA and CDR2 FQGNSA. V was clipped by 5 bases and J by 3 bases, with 14 bases between them. CDR3: CASSGQWGVYNEQFF. The DNA of the CDR3 is TGTGCCAGCAGCGGGCAGTGGGGGGTCTACAATGAGCAGTTCTTC.

The gene calls are TRBV28 and TRBJ1-5; D is ambiguous. CDR1 and CDR2 (germline): MDHEN, SYDVKM. CDR3 length: 14 amino acids. Trimming took 6 bases from V and 0 from J, leaving 9 bases between them. Written as DNA, the CDR3 is TGTGCCAGCAGGAGGGATTATAGCAATCAGCCCCAGCATTTT. This sequence encodes CASRRDYSNQPQHF. Based on the CDR3 plus reference TRBV28 and TRBJ1-5, the full variable domain is DVKVTQSSRYLVKRTGEKVFLECVQDMDHENMFWYRQDPGLGLRLIYFSYDVKMKEKGDIPEGYSVSREKKERFSLILESASTNQTSMYLCASRRDYSNQPQHFGDGTRLSIL.

This clone was seen only a few times. J is TRBJ1-4 and V is TRBV7-8; TRBD1 aligns across 7 bases. CDR3 length equals 14 residues. Germline assignment: CDR1 SGHVS and CDR2 FQNEAQ. Trimming took 6 bases from V and 6 from J; bases not matched to a gene: 7. For the CDR3, the DNA is TGTGCCAGCAGGTTCCGGGACAGAGATGAAAAACTGTTTTTT. Amino acid sequence: CASRFRDRDEKLFF.

The chain is built from TRBV7-9 and TRBJ1-5, with TRBD1 identical over 7 bases. Germline CDR1 SEHNR, CDR2 FQNEAQ (reference sequence). The V segment lost 7 bases and the J segment 4 bases; nucleotides outside the gene matches: 10. The CDR3 runs 15 residues. CDR3 DNA sequence: TGTGCCAGCACGACCTACAGGGGTCGGAATCAGCCCCAGCATTTT. Translating it yields CASTTYRGRNQPQHF.

V and J are TRBV5-3 and TRBJ1-3; D not certain. TRBV5-3 is classed as an ORF, of uncertain function. The CDR3 loop spans 15 amino acids. Trimming removed 4 bases at V and 1 base at J, with 12 bases between. The CDR3 bases are TGTGCCAGAAGCGGGAGACGGAAGTCTGGAAACACCATATATTTT. Translated, it gives CARSGRRKSGNTIYF.

CDR3 sequence reads: CSVERPGQSYEQYF. The DNA for the CDR3 is TGCAGCGTTGAGCGCCCGGGACAGAGCTACGAGCAGTACTTC. The V and J genes are TRBV29-1 and TRBJ2-7, with 7 bases aligning to TRBD1. Germline V CDR1 and CDR2: SQVTM, ANQGSEA. J lost 3 bases, V lost 3 bases, and 8 bases had no gene match. The CDR3 length is 14 residues.

V is TRBV19 and J is TRBJ2-5; D is possibly TRBD1 (6 bases). Per germline, CDR1 LNHDA and CDR2 SQIVND (reference sequence). V lost 5 bases and J 5 bases, leaving 21 bases between the germline ends. The CDR3 covers 16 residues. The DNA of the CDR3 is TGTGCCAGTAGTTCTGGGGGCCCGTCTTGGGTGGAGACCCAGTACTTC. It codes for CASSSGGPSWVETQYF. Combining the CDR3 with reference TRBV19 and TRBJ2-5 gives the whole variable domain DGGITQSPKYLFRKEGQNVTLSCEQNLNHDAMYWYRQDPGQGLRLIYYSQIVNDFQKGDIAEGYSVSREKKESFPLTVTSAQKNPTAFYLCASSSGGPSWVETQYFGPGTRLLVL.

V and J are TRBV28 and TRBJ1-2, with D tentatively TRBD1 (5 bases). Germline values: CDR1 MDHEN, CDR2 SYDVKM. The CDR3 extends over 11 amino acids. V was shortened by 4 bases and J by 10 bases, with 10 bases between the two germline ends. The CDR3 is CASSSTGVYTF. For the CDR3, the DNA is TGTGCCAGCAGTTCCACGGGGGTCTACACCTTC.

The chain combines TRBV12-3 or TRBV12-4 with TRBJ1-2, with unresolved D. CDR3 length equals 13 residues. V was trimmed by 3 bases and J by 5 bases, leaving 10 bases between them. The CDR3 spells CASSFVRGYGYTF. In nucleotides, the CDR3 is TGTGCCAGCAGTTTTGTCCGGGGATATGGCTACACCTTC.

The DNA for the CDR3 is TGTGCCAGCACCCCCGGCGGAGGGGCTGGGGCCAACGTCCTGACTTTC. Protein: CASTPGGGAGANVLTF. V gene TRBV25-1 combines with J gene TRBJ2-6, with D perhaps TRBD2 (6 bases). There are 16 residues in the CDR3. Germline V CDR1 and CDR2: MGHDK, SYGVNS. V was pared by 7 bases and J by 2 bases, with 15 bases between. The complete variable domain, with remaining parts taken from reference TRBV25-1 and TRBJ2-6, reads EADIYQTPRYLVIGTGKKITLECSQTMGHDKMYWYQQDPGMELHLIHYSYGVNSTEKGDLSSESTVSRIRTEHFPLTLESARPSHTSQYLCASTPGGGAGANVLTFGAGSRLTVL.

J is TRBJ1-1 and V is TRBV5-1, with D possibly matching TRBD1 (6 bases). The CDR3 spans 15 residues. Germline lookup yields CDR1 SGHRS and CDR2 YFSETQ. Between the trimmed V and J ends, which lost 7 bases and 0 bases, there was a span of 16 bases. The CDR3 nucleotides read TGCGCCAGCCGCCTGGGGGGCGGTATGAACACTGAAGCTTTCTTT. Translating gives CASRLGGGMNTEAFF.

The gene calls are TRBV19 and TRBJ1-5, with D possibly TRBD1 on 5 matching bases. The V gene lost 3 bases and the J gene lost 6 bases, with 12 bases spanning the gap. Germline V gives CDR1 LNHDA, CDR2 SQIVND (reference sequence). The CDR3 length is 14 residues. CDR3 sequence (DNA): TGTGCCAGTAGTATTTCAGGTGGGGCTCAGCCCCAGCATTTT. This sequence encodes CASSISGGAQPQHF. Complete variable domain (other parts from reference TRBV19 and TRBJ1-5): DGGITQSPKYLFRKEGQNVTLSCEQNLNHDAMYWYRQDPGQGLRLIYYSQIVNDFQKGDIAEGYSVSREKKESFPLTVTSAQKNPTAFYLCASSISGGAQPQHFGDGTRLSIL.

This clone appeared once. V gene TRBV3-1 (or the pseudogene TRBV3-2) combines with J gene TRBJ2-2; possibly TRBD2 for D (6 bases). Per the germline V gene, CDR1 is LGHDT and CDR2 is YNNKEL (reference sequence). Trimming cost V 7 bases and J 6 bases, with 24 bases left between them. The CDR3 is 17 residues long. CDR3 sequence (DNA): TGTGCCAGCACCCTCTGGGGAAGTAGCGGTTGGTCCGGGGAGCTGTTTTTT. This gives the protein CASTLWGSSGWSGELFF.

Concerning this clone: Other DNA variants within this sample encode the same CDR3. V usage is TRBV19 and J usage is TRBJ1-6; 7 nucleotides line up with TRBD1. The CDR3 consists of 14 residues. V lost 5 bases, J lost 6 bases, and 4 bases stayed unmatched. Germline assignment: CDR1 LNHDA and CDR2 SQIVND (reference sequence). The CDR3 DNA reads TGTGCCAGTAGTGGGGGACAGCGTAATTCACCCCTCCACTTT. Translating gives CASSGGQRNSPLHF.